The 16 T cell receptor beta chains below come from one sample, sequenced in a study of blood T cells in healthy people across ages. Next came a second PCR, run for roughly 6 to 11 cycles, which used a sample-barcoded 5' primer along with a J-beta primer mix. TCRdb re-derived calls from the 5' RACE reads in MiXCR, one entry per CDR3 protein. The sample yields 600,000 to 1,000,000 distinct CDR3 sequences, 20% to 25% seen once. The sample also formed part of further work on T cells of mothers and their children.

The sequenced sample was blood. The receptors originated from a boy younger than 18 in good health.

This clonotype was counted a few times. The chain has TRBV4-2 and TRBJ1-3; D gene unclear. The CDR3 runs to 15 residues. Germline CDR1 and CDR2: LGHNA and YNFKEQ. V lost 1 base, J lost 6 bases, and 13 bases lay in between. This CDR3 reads CASSQGVTAENTIYF. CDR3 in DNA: TGTGCCAGCAGCCAAGGGGTAACAGCAGAAAACACCATATATTTT.

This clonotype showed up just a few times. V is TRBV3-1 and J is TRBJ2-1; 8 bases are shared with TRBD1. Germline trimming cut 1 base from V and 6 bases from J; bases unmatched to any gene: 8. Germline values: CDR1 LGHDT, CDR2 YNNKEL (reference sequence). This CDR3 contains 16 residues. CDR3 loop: CASSQVNQGAINEQFF. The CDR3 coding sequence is TGTGCCAGCAGCCAAGTAAACCAGGGGGCTATCAATGAGCAGTTCTTC.

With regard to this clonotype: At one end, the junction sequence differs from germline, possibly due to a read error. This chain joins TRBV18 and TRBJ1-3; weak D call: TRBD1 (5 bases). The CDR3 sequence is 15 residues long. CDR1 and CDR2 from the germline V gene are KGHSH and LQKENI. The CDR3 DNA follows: TGTGCCAGCTCACCACCGGGGGACCCTGGAAGCACCATATATTTT. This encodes CASSPPGDPGSTIYF. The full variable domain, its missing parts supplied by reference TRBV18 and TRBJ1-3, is NAGVMQNPRHLVRRRGQEARLRCSPMKGHSHVYWYRQLPEEGLKFMVYLQKENIIDESGMPKERFSAEFPKEGPSILRIQQVVRGDSAAYFCASSPPGDPGSTIYFGEGSWLTVV.

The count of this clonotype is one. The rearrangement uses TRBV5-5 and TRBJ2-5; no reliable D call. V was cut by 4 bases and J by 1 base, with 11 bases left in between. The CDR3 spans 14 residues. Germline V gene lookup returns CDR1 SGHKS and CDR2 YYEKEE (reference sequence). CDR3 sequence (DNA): TGTGCCAGCAGCGTGGTACCGATCCAAGAGACCCAGTACTTC. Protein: CASSVVPIQETQYF.

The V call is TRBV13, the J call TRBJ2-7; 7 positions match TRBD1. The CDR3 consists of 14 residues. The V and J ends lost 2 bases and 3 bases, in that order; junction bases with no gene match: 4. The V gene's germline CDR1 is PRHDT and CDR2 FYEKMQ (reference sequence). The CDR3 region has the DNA TGTGCCAGCAGCTTAAGGGACAGTGACTACGAGCAGTACTTC. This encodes CASSLRDSDYEQYF.

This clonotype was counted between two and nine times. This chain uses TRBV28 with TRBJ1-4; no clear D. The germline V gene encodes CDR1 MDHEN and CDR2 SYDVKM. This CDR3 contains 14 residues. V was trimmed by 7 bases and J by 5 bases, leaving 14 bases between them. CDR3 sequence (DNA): TGTGCCAGCACCGAAAGTCGTATCAATGAAAAACTGTTTTTT. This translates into CASTESRINEKLFF.

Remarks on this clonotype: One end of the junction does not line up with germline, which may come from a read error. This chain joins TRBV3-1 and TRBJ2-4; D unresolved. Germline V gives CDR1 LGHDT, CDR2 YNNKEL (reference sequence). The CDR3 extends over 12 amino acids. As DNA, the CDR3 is TGTGCCAGCAGCCCCTATCCCGACATTCAGTGCTTC. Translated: CASSPYPDIQCF. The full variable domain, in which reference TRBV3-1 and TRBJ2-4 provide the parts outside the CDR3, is DTAVSQTPKYLVTQMGNDKSIKCEQNLGHDTMYWYKQDSKKFLKIMFSYNNKELIINETVPNRFSPKSPDKAHLNLHINSLELGDSAVYFCASSPYPDIQCFGAGTRLSVL.

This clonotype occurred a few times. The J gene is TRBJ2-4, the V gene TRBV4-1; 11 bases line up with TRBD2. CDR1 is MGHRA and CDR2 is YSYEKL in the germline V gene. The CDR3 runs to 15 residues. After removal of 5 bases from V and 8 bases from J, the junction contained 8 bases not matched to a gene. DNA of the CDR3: TGCGCCAGCAGCGCCCCCGGGACTAGCGGACACATTCAGTACTTC. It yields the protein CASSAPGTSGHIQYF.

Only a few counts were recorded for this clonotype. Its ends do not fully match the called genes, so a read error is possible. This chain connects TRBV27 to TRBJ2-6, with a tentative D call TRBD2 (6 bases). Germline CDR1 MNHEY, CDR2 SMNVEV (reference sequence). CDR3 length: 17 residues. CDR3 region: CASSSGTDSSGANVLTF. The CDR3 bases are TGTGCCAGCAGTTCCGGGACTGATAGCTCTGGGGCCAACGTCCTGACTTTT.

The CDR3 protein is CASSKSGPETQYF. The CDR3 nucleotides are TGTGCCAGCAGCAAATCGGGGCCAGAGACCCAGTACTTC. The chain links TRBV9 to TRBJ2-1; D is perhaps TRBD1 or TRBD2 (5 bases each). The DNA end is a closer match to TRBJ2-5, so the J assignment may be wrong. CDR3 length equals 13 residues. Germline CDR1 SGDLS, CDR2 YYNGEE.

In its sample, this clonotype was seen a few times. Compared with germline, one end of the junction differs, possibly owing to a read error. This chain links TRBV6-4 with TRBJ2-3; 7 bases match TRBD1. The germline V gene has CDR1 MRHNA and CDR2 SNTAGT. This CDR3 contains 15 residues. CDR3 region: CASIDGQGDTDTQYF. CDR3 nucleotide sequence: TGTGCCAGCATTGACGGCCAGGGGGACACAGATACGCAGTATTTT.

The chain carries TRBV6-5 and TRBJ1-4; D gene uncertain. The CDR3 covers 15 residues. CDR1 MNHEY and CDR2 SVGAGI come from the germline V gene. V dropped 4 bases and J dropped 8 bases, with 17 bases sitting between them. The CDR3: CASSSRPRPGEKLFF. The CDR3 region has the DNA TGTGCCAGCAGTTCCCGACCCAGGCCGGGGGAAAAACTGTTTTTT.

The CDR3 region is CASRPTGLEQPQHF. The CDR3 DNA is TGTGCCAGTAGACCTACGGGCCTGGAGCAGCCCCAGCATTTT. The chain links TRBV7-2 to TRBJ1-5; D is undetermined. Deletions cut 9 bases from V and 7 bases from J, with 19 bases between. Germline V CDR1 and CDR2: SGHTA, FQGNSA. The CDR3 loop spans 14 amino acids.

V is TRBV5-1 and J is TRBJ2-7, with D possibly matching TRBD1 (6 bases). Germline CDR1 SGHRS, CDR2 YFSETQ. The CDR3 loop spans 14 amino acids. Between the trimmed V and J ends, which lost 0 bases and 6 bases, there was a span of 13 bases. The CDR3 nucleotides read TGCGCCAGCAGCTTGGAGGGGGTCAGCGGCGAGCAGTACTTC. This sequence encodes CASSLEGVSGEQYF.

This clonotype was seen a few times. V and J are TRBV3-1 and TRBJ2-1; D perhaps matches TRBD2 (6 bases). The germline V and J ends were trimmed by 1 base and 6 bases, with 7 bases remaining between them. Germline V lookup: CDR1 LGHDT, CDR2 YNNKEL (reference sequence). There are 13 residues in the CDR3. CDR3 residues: CASSQAAGNEQFF. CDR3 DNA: TGTGCCAGCAGCCAAGCAGCGGGCAATGAGCAGTTCTTC.

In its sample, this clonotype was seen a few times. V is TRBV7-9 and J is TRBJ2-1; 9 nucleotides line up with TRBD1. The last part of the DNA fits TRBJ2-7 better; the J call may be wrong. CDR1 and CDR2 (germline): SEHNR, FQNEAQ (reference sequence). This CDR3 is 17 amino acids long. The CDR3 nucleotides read TGTGCCAGCAGCTTAGTGGACCTAGGGACAGGGAATAACGAGCAGTACTTC. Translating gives CASSLVDLGTGNNEQYF.